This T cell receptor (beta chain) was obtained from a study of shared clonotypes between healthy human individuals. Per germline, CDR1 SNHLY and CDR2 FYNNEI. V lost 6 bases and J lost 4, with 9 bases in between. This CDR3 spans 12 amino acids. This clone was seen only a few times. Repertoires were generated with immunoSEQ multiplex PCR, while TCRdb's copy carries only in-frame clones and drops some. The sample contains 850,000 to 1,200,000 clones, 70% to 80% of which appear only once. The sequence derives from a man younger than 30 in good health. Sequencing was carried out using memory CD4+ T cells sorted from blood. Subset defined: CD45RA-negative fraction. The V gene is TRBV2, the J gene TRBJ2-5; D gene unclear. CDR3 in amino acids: CASSLLRETQYF. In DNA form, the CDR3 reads TGTGCCAGCAGCCTTTTGAGAGAGACCCAGTACTTC.